The clone carrying this T cell receptor beta chain was counted a few times. The antigen is not known. The record originates from a study of graft-versus-host responses after intestinal transplantation. The wider study: Following induction with anti-thymocyte globulin, all recipients were given tacrolimus and steroids for two to three years. Study-wide results and caveats: Recipient marrow contained GvH clones, some of which appeared first in ileum or blood. Declining HvG levels early post-transplant were linked to peak circulating GvH clone levels. Within allografts, high graft-versus-host to host-versus-graft clonal ratios were seen among patients with graft-donor T cell macrochimerism.

Libraries were prepared by immunoSEQ multiplex PCR; TCRdb keeps only in-frame clonotypes and omits some of them. Among over 100,000 clones, approximately 95% were seen once, and the ten largest hold 3% to 3.5%. Germline values: CDR1 LGHNA, CDR2 YNFKEQ. Unmatched junction bases numbered 3, after V lost 3 bases and J lost 2 bases. This CDR3 comprises 15 residues. The TCR comes from a human donor who received an intestinal transplant. V gene TRBV4-2 combines with J gene TRBJ2-2, with 7 bases matching TRBD2. The sequenced sample was unstimulated CD8+ T cells sorted from spleen or lymph node cells, obtained before intestinal transplant. CDR3 residues: CASSHLAVNTGELFF. CDR3 DNA: TGTGCCAGCAGCCACCTAGCGGTTAACACCGGGGAGCTGTTTTTT.